This T cell receptor beta chain was sequenced for a study of cytomegalovirus exposure and HLA in healthy donors. Overall study findings and caveats: The dataset shows that most TCR sequences were rare, while some public TCRs occurred in many donors. Altogether, some 170 TCR beta chains were recorded as cytomegalovirus-associated.

Trimming took off 5 bases at V and 4 bases at J, with 8 bases between the two ends. CDR1 MNHEY and CDR2 SVGAGI come from the germline V gene. CDR3 size: 12 residues. Concerning this clone itself: As yet, its antigen is unknown.

Amplification used 60 Vbeta primers and 13 Jbeta primers. Repertoires were generated with immunoSEQ multiplex PCR, while TCRdb's copy carries only in-frame clones and drops some. In the table there are around 100,000 clones, about three quarters of which are singletons. The sequence was collected from a man aged 55 to 70 in good health and CMV-seropositive. The V and J genes are TRBV6-5 and TRBJ1-1, with TRBD1 as a possible D gene (6 bases). The material sequenced was PBMCs. The CDR3 reads CASSKQGTEAFF. The DNA for the CDR3 is TGTGCCAGCAGTAAACAGGGCACTGAAGCTTTCTTT.